Here is one T cell receptor beta chain with its context. Its antigen is as yet unknown. Sequencing used immunoSEQ version 4 in survey mode. Using immunoSEQ multiplex PCR, the repertoire was profiled, and TCRdb retains in-frame clones only, with some absent. The table includes approximately 65,000 clones, over 60% detected once. Cells were stimulated with overlapping HIV-1 Gag 15-mer peptides. CD40L-negative CD69-negative CD45RO-high memory CD4+ T cells were sorted as populations depleted of antigen-responding cells. Adults with HIV-1 started suppressive ART while chronically infected. This sample is drawn from a study of persistence of HIV-infected CD4 T cells. Turning to the study itself: A couple of participants gave one leukapheresis sample; others gave up to about 200 mL blood repeatedly.

The sequence was obtained from an adult man with HIV who was CMV-seropositive. The sample in question was CD4+ T cells sorted from PBMCs after roughly 18-hour stimulation, obtained from a patient who received antiretroviral therapy.

The CDR3: CASSSGGGETQYF. The CDR3 region has the DNA TGTGCCAGCAGCTCTGGAGGGGGGGAGACCCAGTACTTC. This chain uses TRBV5-6 with TRBJ2-5; D assignment may be TRBD1 or TRBD2 (6 bases each). Germline assignment: CDR1 SGHDT and CDR2 YYEEEE. The CDR3 length is 13 residues. V lost 3 bases, J lost 5 bases, and 11 bases lay in between.